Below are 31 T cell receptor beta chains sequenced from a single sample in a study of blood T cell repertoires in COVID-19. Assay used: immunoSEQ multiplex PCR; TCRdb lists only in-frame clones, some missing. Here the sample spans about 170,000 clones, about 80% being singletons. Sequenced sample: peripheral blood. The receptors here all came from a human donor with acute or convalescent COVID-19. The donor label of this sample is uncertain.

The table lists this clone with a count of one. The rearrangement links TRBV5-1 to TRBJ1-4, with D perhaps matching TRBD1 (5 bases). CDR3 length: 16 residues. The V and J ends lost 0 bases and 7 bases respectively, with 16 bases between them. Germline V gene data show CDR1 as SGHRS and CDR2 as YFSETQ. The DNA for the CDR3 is TGCGCCAGCAGCTTGGCCGTATCGGGGGGTAGTGAAAAACTGTTTTTT. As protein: CASSLAVSGGSEKLFF.

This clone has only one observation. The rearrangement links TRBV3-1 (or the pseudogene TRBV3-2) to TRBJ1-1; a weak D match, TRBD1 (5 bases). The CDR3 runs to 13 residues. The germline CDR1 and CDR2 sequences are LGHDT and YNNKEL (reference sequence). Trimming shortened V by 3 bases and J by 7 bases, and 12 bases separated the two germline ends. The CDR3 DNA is TGTGCCAGCAGCCATAATAGGGGAGGTGAAGCTTTCTTT. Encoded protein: CASSHNRGGEAFF.

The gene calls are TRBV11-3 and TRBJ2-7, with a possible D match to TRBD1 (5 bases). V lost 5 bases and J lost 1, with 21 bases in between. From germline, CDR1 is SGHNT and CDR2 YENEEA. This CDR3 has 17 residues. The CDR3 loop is CASSPKTKGPGSYEQYF. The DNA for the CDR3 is TGTGCCAGCAGCCCGAAGACGAAGGGGCCAGGTTCCTACGAGCAGTACTTC.

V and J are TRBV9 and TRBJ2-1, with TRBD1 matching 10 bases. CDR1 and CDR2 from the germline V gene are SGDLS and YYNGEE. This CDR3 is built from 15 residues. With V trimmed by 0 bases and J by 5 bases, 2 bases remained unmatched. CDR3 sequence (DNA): TGTGCCAGCAGCGTAGCGACAGGGGGCCACAATGAGCAGTTCTTC. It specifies CASSVATGGHNEQFF.

CDR3 bases: TGTGCCAGCAGTGACATAGGGGCGGGGGAGAAGTACGAGACCCAGTACTTC. It is translated as CASSDIGAGEKYETQYF. V usage is TRBV6-4 and J usage is TRBJ2-5, with 7 bases aligning to TRBD2. Trimming removed 2 bases from V and 5 bases from J; junction bases left unmatched: 14. The CDR3 sequence is 17 residues long. From germline, CDR1 is MRHNA and CDR2 SNTAGT.

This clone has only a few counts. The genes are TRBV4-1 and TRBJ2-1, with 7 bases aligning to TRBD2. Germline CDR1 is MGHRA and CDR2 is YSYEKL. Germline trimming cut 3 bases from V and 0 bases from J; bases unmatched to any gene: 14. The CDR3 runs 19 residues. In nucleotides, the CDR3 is TGCGCCAGCAGCCATTCCCCCTCCCTAGCGGAGAGCTCCTACAATGAGCAGTTCTTC. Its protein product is CASSHSPSLAESSYNEQFF.

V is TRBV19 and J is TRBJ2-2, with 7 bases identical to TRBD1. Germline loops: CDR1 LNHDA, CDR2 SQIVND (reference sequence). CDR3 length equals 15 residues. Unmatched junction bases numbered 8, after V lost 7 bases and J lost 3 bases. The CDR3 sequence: CASNSEGGHTGELFF. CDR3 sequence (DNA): TGTGCCAGTAACTCCGAAGGGGGCCACACCGGGGAGCTGTTTTTT.

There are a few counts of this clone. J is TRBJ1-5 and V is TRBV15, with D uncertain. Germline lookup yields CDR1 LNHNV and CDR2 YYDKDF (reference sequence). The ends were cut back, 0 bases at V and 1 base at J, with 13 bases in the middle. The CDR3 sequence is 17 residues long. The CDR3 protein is CATSRDGLGVSNQPQHF. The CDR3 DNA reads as TGTGCCACCAGCAGAGATGGGTTAGGAGTCAGCAATCAGCCCCAGCATTTT.

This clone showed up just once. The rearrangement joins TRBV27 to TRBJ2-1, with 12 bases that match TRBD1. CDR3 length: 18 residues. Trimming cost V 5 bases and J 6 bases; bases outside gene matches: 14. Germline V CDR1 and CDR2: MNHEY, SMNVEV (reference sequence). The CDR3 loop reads CASSLFPGTGGAVNEQFF. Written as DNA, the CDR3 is TGTGCCAGCAGTCTGTTCCCCGGGACAGGGGGCGCAGTCAATGAGCAGTTCTTC.

CDR3 bases: TGTGCCAGCAGCCCCAGCGGGGGGCGGGAGACCCAGTACTTC. As protein: CASSPSGGRETQYF. The chain recombines TRBV5-4 with TRBJ2-5; 9 nucleotides agree with TRBD2. This CDR3 has 14 residues. The J segment lost 5 bases and the V segment lost 4 bases, leaving 6 bases of the junction unmatched. Germline assignment: CDR1 SGHNT and CDR2 YYREEE (reference sequence).

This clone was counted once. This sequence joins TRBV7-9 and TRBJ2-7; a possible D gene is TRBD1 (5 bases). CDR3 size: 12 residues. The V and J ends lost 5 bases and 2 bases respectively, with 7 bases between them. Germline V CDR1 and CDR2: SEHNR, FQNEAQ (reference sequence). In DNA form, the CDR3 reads TGTGCCAGCAGCCGCAGGGCCTACGAGCAGTACTTC. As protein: CASSRRAYEQYF.

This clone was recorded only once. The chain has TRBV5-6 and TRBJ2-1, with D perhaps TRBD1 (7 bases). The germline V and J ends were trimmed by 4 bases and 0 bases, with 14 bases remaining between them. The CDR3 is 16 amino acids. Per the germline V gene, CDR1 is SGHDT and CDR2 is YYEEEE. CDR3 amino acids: CASSLRRDSSYNEQFF. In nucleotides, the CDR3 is TGTGCCAGCAGCCTACGGAGGGACAGCTCCTACAATGAGCAGTTCTTC.

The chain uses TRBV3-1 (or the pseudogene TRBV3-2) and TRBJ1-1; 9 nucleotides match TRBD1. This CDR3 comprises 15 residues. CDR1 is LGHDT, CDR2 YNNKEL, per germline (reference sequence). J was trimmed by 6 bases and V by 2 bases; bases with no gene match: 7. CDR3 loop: CASSQRDRVGSEAFF. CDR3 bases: TGTGCCAGCAGCCAACGGGACAGGGTAGGGTCTGAAGCTTTCTTT.

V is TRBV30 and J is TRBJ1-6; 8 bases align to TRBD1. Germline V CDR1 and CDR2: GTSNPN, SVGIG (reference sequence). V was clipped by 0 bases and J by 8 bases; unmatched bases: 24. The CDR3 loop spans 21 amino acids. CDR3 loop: CAWSVTWVGQGAKGWDSPLHF. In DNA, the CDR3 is TGTGCCTGGAGTGTAACGTGGGTGGGCCAGGGGGCGAAGGGATGGGATTCACCCCTCCACTTT.

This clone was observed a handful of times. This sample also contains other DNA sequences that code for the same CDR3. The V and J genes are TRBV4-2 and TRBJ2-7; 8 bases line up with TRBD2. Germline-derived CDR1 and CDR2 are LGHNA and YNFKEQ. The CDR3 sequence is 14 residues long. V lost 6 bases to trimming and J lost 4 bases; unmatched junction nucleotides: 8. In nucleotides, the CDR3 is TGTGCCAGCAGTTCCAGCGGGGGACGGTACGAGCAGTACTTC. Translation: CASSSSGGRYEQYF.

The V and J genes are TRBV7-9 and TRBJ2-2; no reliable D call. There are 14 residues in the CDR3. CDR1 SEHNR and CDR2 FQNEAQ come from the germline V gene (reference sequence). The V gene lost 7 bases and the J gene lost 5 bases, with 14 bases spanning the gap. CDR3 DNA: TGTGCCAGCACCCGATTGTCGGTGACCGGGGAGCTGTTTTTT. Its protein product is CASTRLSVTGELFF.

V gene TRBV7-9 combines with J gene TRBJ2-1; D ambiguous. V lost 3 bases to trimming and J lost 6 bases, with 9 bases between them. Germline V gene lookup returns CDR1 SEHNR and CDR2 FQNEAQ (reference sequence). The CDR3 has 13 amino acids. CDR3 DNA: TGTGCCAGCAGCTTCGGGTCGTTCAATGAGCAGTTCTTC. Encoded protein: CASSFGSFNEQFF.

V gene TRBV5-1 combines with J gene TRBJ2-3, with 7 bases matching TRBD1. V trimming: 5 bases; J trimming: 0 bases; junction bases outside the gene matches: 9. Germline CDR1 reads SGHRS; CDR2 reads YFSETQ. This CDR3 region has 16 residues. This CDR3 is CASRGGTAPSTDTQYF. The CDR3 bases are TGCGCCAGCAGGGGTGGGACAGCCCCTAGCACAGATACGCAGTATTTT. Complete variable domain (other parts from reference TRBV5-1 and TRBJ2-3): KAGVTQTPRYLIKTRGQQVTLSCSPISGHRSVSWYQQTPGQGLQFLFEYFSETQRNKGNFPGRFSGRQFSNSRSEMNVSTLELGDSALYLCASRGGTAPSTDTQYFGPGTRLTVL.

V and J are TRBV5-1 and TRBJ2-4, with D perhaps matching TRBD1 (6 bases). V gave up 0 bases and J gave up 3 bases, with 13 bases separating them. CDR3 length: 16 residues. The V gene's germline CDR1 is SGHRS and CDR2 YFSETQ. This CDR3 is CASSLAAGVVKNIQYF. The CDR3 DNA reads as TGCGCCAGCAGCTTGGCCGCAGGGGTGGTCAAAAACATTCAGTACTTC.

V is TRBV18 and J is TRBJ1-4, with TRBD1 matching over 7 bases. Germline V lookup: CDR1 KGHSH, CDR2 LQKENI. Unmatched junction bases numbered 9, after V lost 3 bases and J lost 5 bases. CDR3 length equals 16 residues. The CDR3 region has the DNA TGTGCCAGCTCACCGCTCCAAGGGACAGCAAATGAAAAACTGTTTTTT. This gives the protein CASSPLQGTANEKLFF. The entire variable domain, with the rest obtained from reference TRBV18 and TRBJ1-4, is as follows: NAGVMQNPRHLVRRRGQEARLRCSPMKGHSHVYWYRQLPEEGLKFMVYLQKENIIDESGMPKERFSAEFPKEGPSILRIQQVVRGDSAAYFCASSPLQGTANEKLFFGSGTQLSVL.

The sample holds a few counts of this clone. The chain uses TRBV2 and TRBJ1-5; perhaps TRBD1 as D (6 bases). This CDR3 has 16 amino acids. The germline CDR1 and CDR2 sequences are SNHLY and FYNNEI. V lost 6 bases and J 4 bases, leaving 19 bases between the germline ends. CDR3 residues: CASRGIGGPANQPQHF. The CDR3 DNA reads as TGTGCCAGCAGGGGGATTGGGGGCCCAGCGAATCAGCCCCAGCATTTT.

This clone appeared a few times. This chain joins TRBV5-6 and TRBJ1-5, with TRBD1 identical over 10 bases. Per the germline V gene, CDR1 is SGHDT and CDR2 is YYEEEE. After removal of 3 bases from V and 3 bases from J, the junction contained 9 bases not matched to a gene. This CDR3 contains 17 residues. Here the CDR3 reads CASSSWRQGADNQPQHF. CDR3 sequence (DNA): TGTGCCAGCAGCTCTTGGAGACAGGGGGCGGACAATCAGCCCCAGCATTTT.

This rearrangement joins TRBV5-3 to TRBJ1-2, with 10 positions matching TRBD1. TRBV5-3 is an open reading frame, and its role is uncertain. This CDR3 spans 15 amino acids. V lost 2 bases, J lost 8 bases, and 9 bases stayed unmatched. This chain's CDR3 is CARSFAGTGAGGYTF. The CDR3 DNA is TGTGCCAGAAGCTTTGCCGGGACAGGGGCCGGGGGCTACACCTTC.

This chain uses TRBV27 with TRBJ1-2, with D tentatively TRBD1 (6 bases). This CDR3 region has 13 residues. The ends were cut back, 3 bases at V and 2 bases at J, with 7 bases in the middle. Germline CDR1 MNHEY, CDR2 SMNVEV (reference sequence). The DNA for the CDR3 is TGTGCCAGCAGTTTCCAGGGGAACTATGGCTACACCTTC. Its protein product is CASSFQGNYGYTF.

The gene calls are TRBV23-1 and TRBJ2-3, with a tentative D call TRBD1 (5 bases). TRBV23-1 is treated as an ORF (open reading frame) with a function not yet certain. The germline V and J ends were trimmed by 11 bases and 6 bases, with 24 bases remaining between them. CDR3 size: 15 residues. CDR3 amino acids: CAGRSDSHCVDTQYF. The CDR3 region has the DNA TGCGCCGGGCGCTCCGACAGCCACTGCGTGGATACGCAGTATTTT.

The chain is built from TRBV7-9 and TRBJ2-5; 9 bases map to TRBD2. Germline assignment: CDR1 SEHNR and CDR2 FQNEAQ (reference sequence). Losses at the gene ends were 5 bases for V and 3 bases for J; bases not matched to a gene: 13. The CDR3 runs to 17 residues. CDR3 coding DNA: TGTGCCAGCAGCCAGGGCGTAGCGGGGGTACTGGAAGAGACCCAGTACTTC. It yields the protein CASSQGVAGVLEETQYF.

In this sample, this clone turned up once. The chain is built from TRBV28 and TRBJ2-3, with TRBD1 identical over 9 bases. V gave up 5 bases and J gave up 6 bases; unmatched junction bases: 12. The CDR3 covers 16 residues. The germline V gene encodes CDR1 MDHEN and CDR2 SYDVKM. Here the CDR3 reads CASSITGTGSRDTQYF. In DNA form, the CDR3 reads TGTGCCAGCAGTATTACCGGGACAGGGTCTAGGGATACGCAGTATTTT.

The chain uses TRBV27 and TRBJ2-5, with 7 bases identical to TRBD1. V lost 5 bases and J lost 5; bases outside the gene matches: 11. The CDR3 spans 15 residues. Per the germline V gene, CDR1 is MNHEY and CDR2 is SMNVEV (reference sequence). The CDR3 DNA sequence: TGTGCCAGCAGTAAAACCCAGGGGGAACGGGAGACCCAGTACTTC. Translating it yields CASSKTQGERETQYF.

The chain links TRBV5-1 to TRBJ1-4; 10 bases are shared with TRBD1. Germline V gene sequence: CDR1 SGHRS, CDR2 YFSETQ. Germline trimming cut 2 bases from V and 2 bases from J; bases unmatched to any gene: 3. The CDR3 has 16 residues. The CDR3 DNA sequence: TGCGCCAGCAGCTTCCGGACAGGGGGGACTAATGAAAAACTGTTTTTT. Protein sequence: CASSFRTGGTNEKLFF.

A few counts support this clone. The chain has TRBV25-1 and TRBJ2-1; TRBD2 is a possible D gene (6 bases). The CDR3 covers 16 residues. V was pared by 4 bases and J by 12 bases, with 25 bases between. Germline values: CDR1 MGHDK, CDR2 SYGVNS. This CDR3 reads CASSASRDWTYKGQFF. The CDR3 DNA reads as TGTGCCAGCAGTGCCTCCCGGGACTGGACATACAAAGGGCAGTTCTTC.

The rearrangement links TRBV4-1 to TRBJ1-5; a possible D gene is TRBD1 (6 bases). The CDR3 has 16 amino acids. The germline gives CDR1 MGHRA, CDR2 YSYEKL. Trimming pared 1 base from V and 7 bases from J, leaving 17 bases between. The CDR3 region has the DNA TGCGCCAGCAGCCAAGGGACAGCAGTGCGCAGCCAGCCCCAGCATTTT. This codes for CASSQGTAVRSQPQHF.